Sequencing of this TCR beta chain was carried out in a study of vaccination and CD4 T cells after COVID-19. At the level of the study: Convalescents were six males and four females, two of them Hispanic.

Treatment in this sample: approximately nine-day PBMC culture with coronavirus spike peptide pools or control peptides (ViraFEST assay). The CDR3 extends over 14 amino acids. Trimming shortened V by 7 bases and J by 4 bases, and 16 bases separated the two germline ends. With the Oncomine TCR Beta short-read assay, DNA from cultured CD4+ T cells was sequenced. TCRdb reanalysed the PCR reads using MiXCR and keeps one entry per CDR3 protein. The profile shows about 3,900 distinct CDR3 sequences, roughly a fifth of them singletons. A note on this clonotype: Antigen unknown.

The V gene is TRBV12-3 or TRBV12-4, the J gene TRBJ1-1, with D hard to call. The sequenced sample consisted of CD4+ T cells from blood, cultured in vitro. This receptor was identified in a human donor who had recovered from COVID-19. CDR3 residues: CASTNLLGSTEAFF. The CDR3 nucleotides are TGTGCCAGCACCAACCTACTGGGGAGCACTGAAGCTTTCTTT.